This entry concerns a single T cell receptor (beta chain). Some clones are missing from TCRdb's copy, which holds only in-frame ones; the method was immunoSEQ multiplex PCR. The sample lists approximately 140,000 clones, 93% occurring once. These data belong to a study of T cell responses to AZD1222 COVID-19 vaccine. The CDR3 contains 13 residues. Germline V gives CDR1 LGHDT, CDR2 YNNKEL (reference sequence). Between the trimmed V and J ends, which lost 4 bases and 7 bases, there was a span of 13 bases. Sequencing was performed on peripheral blood, taken on day 0 of AZD1222 vaccination. J is TRBJ2-5 and V is TRBV3-1 (or the pseudogene TRBV3-2); D unclear. This sequence originates from an adult in good health. The CDR3 region is CASSPELLGTQYF. In DNA, the CDR3 is TGTGCCAGCAGCCCCGAACTGCTCGGGACCCAGTACTTC.